These 13 T cell receptor beta chains share one sample of origin, sequenced in a study of blood T cells in healthy people across ages. Combining a sample-barcoded 5' primer with a J-beta primer mix, a second PCR ran for 7 to 11 cycles. TCRdb independently ran MiXCR on the 5' RACE reads; one entry per CDR3 protein. The sample records around 790,000 distinct CDR3 sequences, under 55% being singletons. The sequenced material came from blood. These receptors were collected from a man aged 55 to 70 in good health.

This chain links TRBV20-1 with TRBJ2-5; unclear D gene. The J call may be wrong; the DNA end is better matched by TRBJ2-7. The CDR3 loop spans 13 amino acids. The germline CDR1 and CDR2 sequences are DFQATT and SNEGSKA (reference sequence). The DNA for the CDR3 is TGCAGTGCTAGCTTTGGCATGACGTACGAGCAGTACTTC. Translated: CSASFGMTYEQYF.

This sequence joins TRBV7-2 and TRBJ2-7, with TRBD2 matching 9 bases. The closer fit of TRBJ2-5 to the DNA end suggests the J call may be wrong. The CDR3 runs 16 residues. From germline, CDR1 is SGHTA and CDR2 FQGNSA. The CDR3 here is CASSLIERGAWETQYF. The CDR3 bases are TGTGCCAGCAGCTTAATCGAGCGGGGGGCTTGGGAGACCCAGTACTTC.

This clonotype was seen a handful of times. This may come from a read error, since a much larger clone is one base off. CDR3 protein: CASSLGEKTYNEQFF. The CDR3 nucleotides are TGCGCCAGCAGCTTGGGGGAGAAGACCTACAATGAGCAGTTCTTC. The rearrangement joins TRBV5-1 to TRBJ2-1; tentative D call: TRBD2 (5 bases). V lost 0 bases and J 2 bases, leaving 9 bases between the germline ends. The germline V gene has CDR1 SGHRS and CDR2 YFSETQ. This CDR3 spans 15 amino acids.

The rearrangement joins TRBV20-1 to TRBJ1-4; D is possibly TRBD1 (5 bases). CDR1 and CDR2 from the germline V gene are DFQATT and SNEGSKA (reference sequence). The CDR3 loop spans 14 amino acids. This chain's CDR3 is CSVVQGANNEKLFF. In DNA form, the CDR3 reads TGCAGCGTCGTTCAGGGCGCGAATAATGAAAAACTGTTTTTT.

This clonotype came up many times. V is TRBV7-8 and J is TRBJ2-1, with TRBD2 matching 7 bases. The CDR3 covers 15 residues. The germline V gene encodes CDR1 SGHVS and CDR2 FQNEAQ. The J segment lost 7 bases and the V segment lost 1 base, leaving 7 bases of the junction unmatched. CDR3 sequence: CASSLEGGGLNEQFF. CDR3 nucleotides: TGTGCCAGCAGCTTAGAGGGTGGGGGACTAAATGAGCAGTTCTTC. The full variable domain, in which reference TRBV7-8 and TRBJ2-1 provide the parts outside the CDR3, is GAGVSQSPRYKVAKRGQDVALRCDPISGHVSLFWYQQALGQGPEFLTYFQNEAQLDKSGLPSDRFFAERPEGSVSTLKIQRTQQEDSAVYLCASSLEGGGLNEQFFGPGTRLTVL.

The gene calls are TRBV30 and TRBJ1-2; weak D call: TRBD1 (5 bases). This CDR3 region has 12 residues. Trimming stripped 0 bases from V and 4 bases from J, with 6 bases between. Germline CDR1 reads GTSNPN; CDR2 reads SVGIG (reference sequence). The DNA for the CDR3 is TGTGCCTGGAGTGTAACAGGCTATGGCTACACCTTC. Its protein product is CAWSVTGYGYTF.

The rearrangement joins TRBV2 to TRBJ2-5; D is undetermined. The CDR3 is made up of 11 amino acids. V dropped 2 bases and J dropped 12 bases, with 10 bases sitting between them. Germline values: CDR1 SNHLY, CDR2 FYNNEI. CDR3 sequence reads: CASSETGLEYF. The CDR3 nucleotides read TGTGCCAGCAGTGAAACCGGTTTAGAGTACTTC.

J is TRBJ2-3 and V is TRBV18, with TRBD2 matching 10 bases. Looked up from germline, CDR1 is KGHSH and CDR2 is LQKENI. Trimming removed 5 bases from V and 3 bases from J; junction bases left unmatched: 5. The CDR3 extends over 15 amino acids. CDR3 sequence: CASSATSGATDTQYF. CDR3 nucleotide sequence: TGTGCCAGCTCAGCCACTAGCGGGGCTACAGATACGCAGTATTTT.

This chain links TRBV6-2 or TRBV6-3 with TRBJ2-7; D is unresolved. Germline-derived CDR1 and CDR2 are MNHEY and SVGEGT. This CDR3 comprises 15 residues. Trimming shortened V by 6 bases and J by 0 bases, and 15 bases separated the two germline ends. This CDR3 reads CASRPLGSHSYEQYF. The CDR3 bases are TGTGCCAGCAGGCCTCTAGGTTCCCACTCCTACGAGCAGTACTTC.

The chain links TRBV5-1 to TRBJ2-5; 7 nucleotides line up with TRBD1. Germline V gene data show CDR1 as SGHRS and CDR2 as YFSETQ. With 0 bases clipped from V and 2 bases from J, the junction kept 4 bases outside the gene matches. This CDR3 is 15 amino acids long. This CDR3 is CASSLEGQSQETQYF. The CDR3 bases are TGCGCCAGCAGCTTGGAGGGACAGTCGCAAGAGACCCAGTACTTC.

This clonotype was seen a handful of times. The chain recombines TRBV15 with TRBJ2-1, with 7 bases aligning to TRBD2. With V trimmed by 4 bases and J by 8 bases, 11 bases remained unmatched. CDR3 length: 15 residues. Looked up from germline, CDR1 is LNHNV and CDR2 is YYDKDF (reference sequence). The CDR3 DNA reads as TGTGCCACCAGCATGGGCGGGAGTATGATAGATGAGCAGTTCTTC. Encoded protein: CATSMGGSMIDEQFF.

This clonotype was recorded a few times. This sequence joins TRBV5-1 and TRBJ2-7; TRBD1 matches 7 bases. Per germline, CDR1 SGHRS and CDR2 YFSETQ. Losses at the gene ends were 5 bases for V and 3 bases for J; bases not matched to a gene: 11. The CDR3 spans 15 residues. The CDR3 spells CASRSGQAGGYEQYF. For the CDR3, the DNA is TGCGCCAGCAGGAGTGGTCAGGCAGGGGGCTACGAGCAGTACTTC.

This chain links TRBV11-3 with TRBJ2-5; D gene ambiguous. TRBJ2-7 matches the DNA end more closely, so the J call is doubtful. Germline V gene data show CDR1 as SGHNT and CDR2 as YENEEA. This CDR3 region has 15 residues. This chain's CDR3 is CASSLEGQEPYEQYF. As DNA, the CDR3 is TGTGCCAGCAGCTTAGAAGGGCAGGAGCCCTACGAGCAGTACTTC.